Shown below are 2 T cell receptor beta chains from a single sample sequenced in a study of identical twins. MiXCR was run by TCRdb on the 5' RACE reads, yielding one entry per CDR3 protein. The sample includes approximately 600,000 distinct CDR3 sequences, more than 9% of them seen just once. A further study also used this sample, focusing on yellow fever vaccine responses in identical twins.

The specimen sequenced was PBMCs. The receptors derive from a woman aged 18-29 years in good health.

V usage is TRBV6-1 and J usage is TRBJ2-7; TRBD2 might be the D (6 bases). The CDR3 totals 13 residues. V lost 4 bases and J 1 base, leaving 8 bases between the germline ends. CDR1 MNHNS and CDR2 SASEGT come from the germline V gene. The CDR3 DNA reads TGTGCCAGCAGTGGGGGACTTTCCTACGAGCAGTACTTC. Translated, it gives CASSGGLSYEQYF.

This clonotype was seen a handful of times. The chain combines TRBV12-3 or TRBV12-4 with TRBJ2-1; D tentatively reads TRBD1 or TRBD2 (5 bases each). This CDR3 contains 15 residues. Trimming left V 2 bases short and J 3 bases short, with 11 bases between. The CDR3 sequence is CASSLKGRVYNEQFF. CDR3 DNA: TGTGCCAGCAGTTTAAAGGGGCGGGTCTACAATGAGCAGTTCTTC.